This entry is about one T cell receptor beta chain. The sample comes from a study of technical replicates of blood from several donors. This table comes from immunoSEQ multiplex PCR, and its TCRdb copy is limited to in-frame clones, with some not included. This table holds approximately 52,000 clones, roughly 90% found once. V was pared by 5 bases and J by 4 bases, with 8 bases between. Germline CDR1 is MNHEY and CDR2 is SMNVEV (reference sequence). The CDR3 has 13 residues. The chain combines TRBV27 with TRBJ1-4; D gene unclear. The sequence was collected from a human donor in good health. Some clones in this sample may be carry-over from other donors' samples. The sequenced sample was PBMCs. CDR3 coding DNA: TGTGCCAGCAGTCCGCGGATTAATGAAAAACTGTTTTTT. Amino acid sequence: CASSPRINEKLFF.